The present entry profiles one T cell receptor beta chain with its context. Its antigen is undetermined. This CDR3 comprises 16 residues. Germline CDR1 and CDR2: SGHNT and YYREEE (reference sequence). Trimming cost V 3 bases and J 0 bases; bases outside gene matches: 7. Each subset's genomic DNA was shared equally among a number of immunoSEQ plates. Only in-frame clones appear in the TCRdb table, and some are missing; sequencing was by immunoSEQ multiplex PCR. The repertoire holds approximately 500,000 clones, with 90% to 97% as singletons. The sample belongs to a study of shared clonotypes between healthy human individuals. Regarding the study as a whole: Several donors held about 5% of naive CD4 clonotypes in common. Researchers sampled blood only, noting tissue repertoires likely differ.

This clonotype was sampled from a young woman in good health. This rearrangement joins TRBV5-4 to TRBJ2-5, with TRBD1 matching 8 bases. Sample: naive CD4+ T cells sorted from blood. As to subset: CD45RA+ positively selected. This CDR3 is CASSWDRSRYQETQYF. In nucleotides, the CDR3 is TGTGCCAGCAGCTGGGACAGGTCCCGGTACCAAGAGACCCAGTACTTC.